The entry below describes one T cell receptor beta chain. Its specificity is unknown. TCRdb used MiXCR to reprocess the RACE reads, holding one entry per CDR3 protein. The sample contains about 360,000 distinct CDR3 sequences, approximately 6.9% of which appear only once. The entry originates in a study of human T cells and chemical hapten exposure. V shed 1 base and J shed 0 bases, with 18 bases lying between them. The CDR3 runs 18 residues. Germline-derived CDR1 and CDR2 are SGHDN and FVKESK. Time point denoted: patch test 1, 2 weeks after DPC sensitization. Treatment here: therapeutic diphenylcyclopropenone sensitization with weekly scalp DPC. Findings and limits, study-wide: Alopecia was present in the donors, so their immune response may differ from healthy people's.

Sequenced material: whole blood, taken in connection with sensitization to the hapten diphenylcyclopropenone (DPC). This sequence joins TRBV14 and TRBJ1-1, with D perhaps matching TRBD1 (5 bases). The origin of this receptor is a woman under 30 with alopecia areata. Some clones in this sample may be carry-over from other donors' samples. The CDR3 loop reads CASSQAWSTEFMNTEAFF. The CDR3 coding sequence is TGTGCCAGCAGCCAAGCTTGGTCGACAGAGTTCATGAACACTGAAGCTTTCTTT.